This TCR beta chain was retrieved from a study of blood T cell repertoires in COVID-19. Background on the study: COVID-19 samples from acute and convalescent phases originated in the United States, Italy and Spain. Nucleic acid was either cDNA or gDNA, and it came from T cells, B-cell-depleted T cells, or PBMCs.

The CDR3 extends over 16 amino acids. Per the germline V gene, CDR1 is LNHDA and CDR2 is SQIVND (reference sequence). The V gene end was trimmed by 1 base and the J gene end by 3 bases; junction bases not matched to a gene: 4. In the study's own analysis: Reference gene primers were amplified, and this amplification served to estimate nucleated cell counts. TCRdb keeps only in-frame clones here, not all; method: immunoSEQ multiplex PCR. The V and J calls and clone size were taken over from that table, and D and trimming were inferred from the DNA. The repertoire includes about 180,000 clones, about four fifths of them detected once, and under 8.5% sits in the top ten.

This chain links TRBV19 with TRBJ2-2, with 8 bases that match TRBD2. The receptor's source is a human donor in a cohort sampled during active COVID-19. The sample comprised peripheral blood. CDR3 in amino acids: CASSIVAGIDTGELFF. CDR3 nucleotide sequence: TGTGCCAGTAGTATAGTAGCGGGGATCGACACCGGGGAGCTGTTTTTT.